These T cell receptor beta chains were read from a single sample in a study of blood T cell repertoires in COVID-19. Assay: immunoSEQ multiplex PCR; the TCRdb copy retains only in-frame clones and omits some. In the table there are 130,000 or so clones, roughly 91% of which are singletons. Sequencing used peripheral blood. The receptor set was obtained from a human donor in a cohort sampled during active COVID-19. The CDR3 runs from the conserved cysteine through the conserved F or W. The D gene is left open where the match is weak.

CASSLAGPGGANVLTF | TRBV5-4 | . | TRBJ2-6
CASSLSGTSGGGYTF | TRBV6-5 | . | TRBJ1-2
CASSTDRGQNYEQYF | TRBV13 | TRBD1 | TRBJ2-7
CASSIAPRGTGELFF | TRBV7-9 | . | TRBJ2-2
CASSLKGGLAGTEQYF | TRBV5-4 | TRBD2 | TRBJ2-7
CASSQPASTDTQYF | TRBV5-5 | . | TRBJ2-3
CASRGEGWSTDTQYF | TRBV19 | TRBD2 | TRBJ2-3
CASSPPPGNEQFF | TRBV28 | . | TRBJ2-1
CASSGQQNQPQHF | TRBV6-5 | . | TRBJ1-5
CASSLVQVGANVLTF | TRBV5-6 | . | TRBJ2-6
CASSLGRGLGAGELFF | TRBV5-1 | TRBD2 | TRBJ2-2
CASSQVLAGVSSYEQYF | TRBV3-1/TRBV3-2 | TRBD2 | TRBJ2-7
CASGQDLSYEQYF | TRBV21-1 | . | TRBJ2-7
CASSYISDLDKSRANVLTF | TRBV11-3 | . | TRBJ2-6
CATSSRQGSTEAFF | TRBV15 | TRBD1 | TRBJ1-1
CASSPGVIGELFF | TRBV4-2 | . | TRBJ2-2
CATSDPGQGDTGELFF | TRBV24-1 | TRBD1 | TRBJ2-2
CSVRGRGSTDTQYF | TRBV29-1 | TRBD2 | TRBJ2-3
CASSDSTDRGPYSNQPQHF | TRBV6-4 | TRBD1 | TRBJ1-5
CASSPTQINYNEQFF | TRBV18 | . | TRBJ2-1
CASSSIWSNSYEQYF | TRBV19 | . | TRBJ2-7
CASRIGGQGYTF | TRBV25-1 | . | TRBJ1-2
CASSIYWGGPGNTIYF | TRBV19 | . | TRBJ1-3
CASSPRLAGGISYEQYF | TRBV6-6 | TRBD2 | TRBJ2-7
CASSWGQGNNQPQHF | TRBV5-5 | TRBD1 | TRBJ1-5
CASSLVLSSGRNPSYNEQFF | TRBV5-1 | TRBD2 | TRBJ2-1
CATSDRAGSLNNEQFF | TRBV24-1 | TRBD2 | TRBJ2-1
CASSPHRVGEKLFF | TRBV3-1/TRBV3-2 | . | TRBJ1-4
CASSEQQGNGSPLHF | TRBV6-1 | . | TRBJ1-6
CASSLGTIFYEQYF | TRBV5-1 | . | TRBJ2-7
CATIDTENTGELFF | TRBV24-1 | . | TRBJ2-2
CSVESSDRRLKGYTF | TRBV29-1 | . | TRBJ1-2
CASSFLGRTEAFF | TRBV7-9 | . | TRBJ1-1
CASSDGGITEAFF | TRBV6-1 | . | TRBJ1-1
CASSKRGREVNEQYF | TRBV21-1 | . | TRBJ2-7
CASSAGRVRTGELFF | TRBV14 | . | TRBJ2-2
CASSQTSGAGTQYF | TRBV3-1/TRBV3-2 | TRBD2 | TRBJ2-3
CATTAGTNTGELFF | TRBV5-1 | . | TRBJ2-2
CASSQPQEGVYGYTF | TRBV4-1 | . | TRBJ1-2
CASSYPAGSYEQYF | TRBV6-6 | TRBD2 | TRBJ2-7
CASRATSGGLGELFF | TRBV6-4 | TRBD2 | TRBJ2-2
CASSYSLANEQFF | TRBV6-6 | . | TRBJ2-1
CASSGGTGGHQPQHF | TRBV19 | TRBD1 | TRBJ1-5
CASSLDRGYGYTF | TRBV5-1 | TRBD1 | TRBJ1-2